The subject of this entry is one T cell receptor (beta chain). What it recognizes is unknown. A history of autoimmune disease or systemic immunosuppression excluded patients. The CDR3 is 15 amino acids. CDR1 and CDR2 (germline): MGHRA, YSYEKL. The trim removed 1 base at V and 8 bases at J, leaving 5 bases unmatched. The entry originates in a study of OX40 agonist ivuxolimab in advanced cancers. Overall study: Ivuxolimab was administered intravenously to patients at 0.01 to 10 mg/kg every 2 weeks. Patients assigned to dose escalation were diagnosed with hepatocellular carcinoma, melanoma, renal cell or head and neck cancer. Study results and limitations: There were, on average, more expanded clones in CD8+ T cells than in CD4+.

Sequencing used immunoSEQ multiplex PCR; TCRdb keeps in-frame clones, though not all of them. The sample records 55,000 to 80,000 clones, around nine tenths being singletons. This clonotype was sampled from an adult with an advanced solid tumor such as melanoma, head and neck, liver or kidney cancer. Sequencing was performed on CD4+ or CD8+ T cells sorted from blood, taken in a trial of the OX40 agonist ivuxolimab. This chain uses TRBV4-1 with TRBJ1-4; 9 nucleotides line up with TRBD1. The CDR3 region has the DNA TGCGCCAGCAGCCAAGTTGGGACAGGGAGCGAAAAACTGTTTTTT. This gives the protein CASSQVGTGSEKLFF.